The 8 T cell receptor beta chains below were found in one sample sequenced in a study of Ad26.COV2.S vaccination and SARS-CoV-2 variants. Specified treatment: 19 received Ad26.COV2.S at low or high dose, single or two shots; 5 received placebo; per-sample allocation not given. Collection of the samples took place on day 63 after the first injection of vaccine or placebo. Data came from immunoSEQ multiplex PCR; TCRdb stores just in-frame clones and leaves some out. This sample carries about 480,000 clones, about 83% of them seen once, and the ten largest clones take 9.5% to 15%. Sequenced here: peripheral blood, sampled in a trial of Ad26.COV2.S vaccine versus placebo. The receptors were gathered from a person between 18 and 65 years old who received the Ad26.COV2.S COVID-19 vaccine or a placebo.

V usage is TRBV10-3 and J usage is TRBJ1-5; 7 bases line up with TRBD1. Germline V gene data show CDR1 as ENHRY and CDR2 as SYGVKD. The CDR3 extends over 15 amino acids. The V segment lost 6 bases and the J segment 0 bases; nucleotides outside the gene matches: 5. The CDR3 DNA reads as TGTGCCATCAGCGTTACAGGGGATAGCAATCAGCCCCAGCATTTT. Its protein is CAISVTGDSNQPQHF.

The rearrangement joins TRBV7-8 to TRBJ1-1; TRBD1 matches 9 bases. CDR1 is SGHVS and CDR2 is FQNEAQ in the germline V gene. V shed 5 bases, J shed 0 bases, and the junction held 1 base outside the gene matches. This CDR3 spans 14 amino acids. The CDR3 sequence is CASSRTGVNTEAFF. CDR3 nucleotide sequence: TGTGCCAGCAGCAGGACAGGGGTGAACACTGAAGCTTTCTTT.

This clone has just a few counts. The gene calls are TRBV28 and TRBJ2-3, with TRBD2 identical over 8 bases. V lost 5 bases and J lost 2; bases outside the gene matches: 9. This CDR3 region has 16 residues. Germline CDR1 and CDR2: MDHEN and SYDVKM. CDR3 protein: CASSQAGAVVTDTQYF. DNA for the CDR3: TGTGCCAGCAGTCAAGCGGGAGCGGTCGTCACAGATACGCAGTATTTT.

This chain uses TRBV11-2 with TRBJ1-2; the D gene is possibly TRBD1 (6 bases). CDR1 is SGHAT, CDR2 FQNNGV, per germline. V shed 5 bases and J shed 1 base, with 14 bases lying between them. The CDR3 is made up of 15 amino acids. In nucleotides, the CDR3 is TGTGCCAGCAGCCCCCAGGGGCGCGATAACTATGGCTACACCTTC. Protein sequence: CASSPQGRDNYGYTF. The whole variable domain, remainder taken from reference TRBV11-2 and TRBJ1-2, is EAGVAQSPRYKIIEKRQSVAFWCNPISGHATLYWYQQILGQGPKLLIQFQNNGVVDDSQLPKDRFSAERLKGVDSTLKIQPAKLEDSAVYLCASSPQGRDNYGYTFGSGTRLTVV.

For this clone: Other nucleotide sequences in the sample specify the same CDR3. V is TRBV9 and J is TRBJ1-1, with D perhaps matching TRBD1 (5 bases). CDR3 size: 14 residues. With 0 bases removed from V and 1 base from J, the gap between germline ends came to 7 bases. Germline V gives CDR1 SGDLS, CDR2 YYNGEE. CDR3 nucleotides: TGTGCCAGCAGCGTAGCAGGGACGAACACTGAAGCTTTCTTT. Translating it yields CASSVAGTNTEAFF.

This clone was picked up one time. The gene calls are TRBV5-1 and TRBJ2-6; D is possibly TRBD2 (5 bases). From germline, CDR1 is SGHRS and CDR2 YFSETQ. This CDR3 is 18 amino acids long. The V and J ends lost 2 bases and 0 bases respectively, with 15 bases between them. In DNA, the CDR3 is TGCGCCAGCAGCTTCGGAGGAACCTTACTCTCTGGGGCCAACGTCCTGACTTTC. Translated, it gives CASSFGGTLLSGANVLTF.

The rearrangement joins TRBV19 to TRBJ1-1, with no clear D. The CDR3 loop spans 15 amino acids. Per germline, CDR1 LNHDA and CDR2 SQIVND (reference sequence). V lost 1 base and J 4 bases, leaving 13 bases between the germline ends. The CDR3 loop reads CASSIGVGSGTEAFF. The CDR3 nucleotides read TGTGCCAGTAGTATAGGCGTGGGGTCCGGCACTGAAGCTTTCTTT.

The chain recombines TRBV5-1 with TRBJ2-1, with 10 bases fitting TRBD2. The CDR3 runs to 16 residues. Germline CDR1 reads SGHRS; CDR2 reads YFSETQ. The ends lost 4 bases at V and 4 bases at J; junction bases unmatched: 8. The chain's CDR3 is CASSLAGTSAYNEQFF. For the CDR3, the DNA is TGCGCCAGCAGCCTCGCCGGGACTAGCGCTTACAATGAGCAGTTCTTC. Based on the CDR3 plus reference TRBV5-1 and TRBJ2-1, the full variable domain is KAGVTQTPRYLIKTRGQQVTLSCSPISGHRSVSWYQQTPGQGLQFLFEYFSETQRNKGNFPGRFSGRQFSNSRSEMNVSTLELGDSALYLCASSLAGTSAYNEQFFGPGTRLTVL.